The rows below give T cell receptor beta chains drawn from one sample of a study of Tregs in tolerant kidney transplant recipients. Data came from immunoSEQ multiplex PCR; TCRdb stores just in-frame clones and leaves some out. The sample has roughly 64,000 clones, about 89% seen once. The material was CD4+ T cells from blood (PBMCs), obtained 6 months after the transplant. These receptors came from a human patient who received a combined kidney and bone marrow transplant. Some of the T cells might come from the graft donor. Both conserved end residues are part of each CDR3. The D gene is left open where the match is weak. Size values are once, few and many counts, or a class for expanded clones, and some rows have none.

j_call	d_call	clone_size	v_call	cdr3_aa	cdr3_nt
TRBJ2-7	NA	NA	TRBV7-8	CASSPRRGPGVYEQYF	TGTGCCAGCAGCCCCCGAAGAGGTCCAGGGGTCTACGAGCAGTACTTC
TRBJ1-5	TRBD1	NA	TRBV5-1	CASSPGTASSNQPQHF	TGCGCCAGCAGCCCGGGGACAGCGTCTAGCAATCAGCCCCAGCATTTT
TRBJ2-1	TRBD2	NA	TRBV5-1	CASSSSGRVNVEQFF	TGCGCCAGCAGCTCTAGCGGGAGGGTCAACGTTGAGCAGTTCTTC
TRBJ2-5	TRBD2	NA	TRBV7-6	CASSFSGREETQYF	TGTGCCAGCAGCTTTAGCGGGAGAGAGGAGACCCAGTACTTC
TRBJ1-4	TRBD1	NA	TRBV15	CATSRGPRDRASEKLFF	TGTGCCACCAGCAGAGGCCCCCGAGACAGGGCGAGTGAAAAACTGTTTTTT
TRBJ2-3	TRBD2	NA	TRBV11-3	CASSLAPGLAADTQYF	TGTGCCAGCTCCCTGGCACCGGGACTAGCAGCCGATACGCAGTATTTT
TRBJ1-1	NA	NA	TRBV7-3	CASKGGGVNTEAFF	TGTGCCAGCAAGGGGGGGGGAGTGAACACTGAAGCTTTCTTT
TRBJ2-3	TRBD2	NA	TRBV7-2	CASSYQRGDTQYF	TGTGCCAGCAGTTATCAGCGGGGAGATACGCAGTATTTT
TRBJ2-7	NA	NA	TRBV29-1	CSVQQRTVYEQYF	TGCAGCGTACAACAGAGGACAGTGTACGAGCAGTACTTC
TRBJ2-7	TRBD1	few	TRBV10-3	CAISESKGTALYEQYF	TGTGCCATCAGTGAGTCGAAGGGGACAGCCCTCTACGAGCAGTACTTC
TRBJ2-2	TRBD2	NA	TRBV6-1	CAPGGARTGELFF	TGTGCCCCGGGGGGGGCCCGCACCGGGGAGCTGTTTTTT
TRBJ2-3	NA	NA	TRBV20-1	CSARLSDTQYF	TGCAGTGCTAGACTATCAGATACGCAGTATTTT
TRBJ1-5	TRBD1	NA	TRBV14	CASSQGQGMNQPQHF	TGTGCCAGCAGCCAGGGACAGGGGATGAATCAGCCCCAGCATTTT
TRBJ2-5	NA	few	TRBV18	CASSPISGETQYF	TGTGCCAGCTCACCGATATCGGGAGAGACCCAGTACTTC
TRBJ2-3	NA	NA	TRBV7-2	CASSQGRGTDTQYF	TGTGCCAGCAGCCAAGGCCGGGGCACAGATACGCAGTATTTT
TRBJ1-6	NA	NA	TRBV15	CATSRFQGGGYNSPLHF	TGTGCCACCAGCAGGTTTCAGGGAGGGGGTTATAATTCACCCCTCCACTTT
TRBJ2-3	TRBD2	NA	TRBV9	CASSERGTSGSTDTQYF	TGTGCCAGCAGCGAGAGAGGGACTAGCGGTAGCACAGATACGCAGTATTTT
TRBJ2-6	TRBD2	NA	TRBV19	CASSGTSGISAGANVLTF	TGTGCCAGTAGTGGGACTAGCGGGATTTCAGCTGGGGCCAACGTCCTGACTTTC
TRBJ2-7	NA	NA	TRBV11-2	CASRGGSYEQYF	TGTGCCAGCAGGGGGGGATCCTACGAGCAGTACTTC
TRBJ1-1	NA	NA	TRBV2	CASSGGNPRGTEAFF	TGTGCCAGCAGTGGGGGGAATCCGAGGGGGACTGAAGCTTTCTTT
TRBJ1-4	NA	NA	TRBV29-1	CSVEGGEKLFF	TGCAGCGTTGAAGGCGGTGAAAAACTGTTTTTT
TRBJ1-6	TRBD1	NA	TRBV19	CASSPQGLYNSPLHF	TGTGCCAGTAGTCCACAGGGGCTCTATAATTCACCCCTCCACTTT
TRBJ1-4	TRBD1	NA	TRBV6-5	CASSYSGTGVEKLFF	TGTGCCAGCAGTTATTCCGGGACAGGGGTTGAAAAACTGTTTTTT
TRBJ1-2	NA	once	TRBV6-5	CASSLDSNYGYTF	TGTGCCAGCAGCCTGGACAGTAACTATGGCTACACCTTC
TRBJ2-1	TRBD2	NA	TRBV4-1	CASSHPGLAGGPTYNEQFF	TGCGCCAGCAGCCATCCTGGACTAGCGGGAGGGCCAACCTACAATGAGCAGTTCTTC
TRBJ2-7	TRBD2	NA	TRBV2	CASTAGSGVYNEQYF	TGTGCCAGCACCGCAGGTAGCGGGGTATACAACGAGCAGTACTTC
TRBJ2-2	NA	NA	TRBV10-3	CAISEASRVPQNTGELFF	TGTGCCATCAGTGAGGCGTCCAGGGTCCCTCAGAACACCGGGGAGCTGTTTTTT
TRBJ1-2	TRBD1	once	TRBV7-2	CASSQGQGAYGYTF	TGTGCCAGCAGTCAGGGACAGGGGGCCTATGGCTACACCTTC
TRBJ2-3	TRBD1	NA	TRBV30	CAWGIRDSYRDTQYF	TGTGCCTGGGGTATAAGGGACAGTTACCGAGATACGCAGTATTTT
TRBJ2-3	NA	NA	TRBV4-3	CASSQDKRGKDTQYF	TGCGCCAGCAGCCAAGATAAACGAGGAAAAGATACGCAGTATTTT
TRBJ1-3	NA	NA	TRBV5-1	CASSLVGYGNTIYF	TGCGCCAGCAGCTTGGTCGGTTATGGAAACACCATATATTTT
TRBJ2-1	NA	NA	TRBV28	CASSLWAPGEQFF	TGTGCCAGCAGTTTATGGGCCCCTGGTGAGCAGTTCTTC
TRBJ2-1	NA	once	TRBV7-2	CASSLAGGPLEQFF	TGTGCCAGCAGCTTAGCGGGGGGGCCGCTTGAGCAGTTCTTC
TRBJ2-1	TRBD2	once	TRBV5-4	CASRGGRGGLGEQFF	TGTGCCAGCAGAGGGGGGCGGGGGGGCCTAGGTGAGCAGTTCTTC
TRBJ2-7	TRBD1	NA	TRBV7-2	CASSTQGALYEQYF	TGTGCCAGCAGCACACAGGGGGCTCTCTACGAGCAGTACTTC
TRBJ1-4	TRBD1	NA	TRBV5-6	CASSEYGTGDEKLFF	TGTGCCAGCAGCGAATACGGGACAGGAGATGAAAAACTGTTTTTT
TRBJ2-1	NA	NA	TRBV12-5	CASRYQGNEQFF	TGTGCTAGTCGCTATCAGGGCAATGAGCAGTTCTTC
TRBJ1-5	TRBD1	NA	TRBV5-3	CARSSSRDRGPGSNQPQHF	TGTGCCAGAAGCTCCTCGCGCGACAGGGGGCCTGGTAGCAATCAGCCCCAGCATTTT
TRBJ2-1	NA	NA	TRBV7-2	CASSRVGDEQFF	TGTGCCAGCAGCCGGGTAGGCGATGAGCAGTTCTTC
TRBJ2-7	TRBD2	NA	TRBV7-3	CASSLTGTSEAYEQYF	TGTGCCAGCAGCTTGACAGGGACTAGCGAGGCCTACGAGCAGTACTTC
TRBJ1-2	NA	NA	TRBV6-5	CASSFLWGEGYTF	TGTGCCAGCAGCTTCCTTTGGGGGGAAGGCTACACCTTC
TRBJ2-7	NA	NA	TRBV19	CASSISTASYSEQYF	TGTGCCAGTAGTATATCGACAGCATCCTACTCCGAGCAGTACTTC